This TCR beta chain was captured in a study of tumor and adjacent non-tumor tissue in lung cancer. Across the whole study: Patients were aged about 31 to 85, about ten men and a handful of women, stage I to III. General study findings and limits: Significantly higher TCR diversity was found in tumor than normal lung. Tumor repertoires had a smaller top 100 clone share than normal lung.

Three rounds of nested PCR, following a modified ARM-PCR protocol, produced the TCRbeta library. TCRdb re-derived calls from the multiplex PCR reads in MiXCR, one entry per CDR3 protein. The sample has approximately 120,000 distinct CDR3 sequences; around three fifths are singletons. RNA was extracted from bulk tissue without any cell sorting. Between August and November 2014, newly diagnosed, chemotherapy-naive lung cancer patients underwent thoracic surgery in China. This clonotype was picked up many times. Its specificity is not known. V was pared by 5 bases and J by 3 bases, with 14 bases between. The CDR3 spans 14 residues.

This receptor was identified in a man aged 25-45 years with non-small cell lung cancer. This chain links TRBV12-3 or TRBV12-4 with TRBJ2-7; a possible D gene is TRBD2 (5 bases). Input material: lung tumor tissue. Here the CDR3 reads CASSPSGVGYEQYF. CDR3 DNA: TGTGCCAGCAGTCCCTCCGGGGTTGGCTACGAGCAGTACTTC.